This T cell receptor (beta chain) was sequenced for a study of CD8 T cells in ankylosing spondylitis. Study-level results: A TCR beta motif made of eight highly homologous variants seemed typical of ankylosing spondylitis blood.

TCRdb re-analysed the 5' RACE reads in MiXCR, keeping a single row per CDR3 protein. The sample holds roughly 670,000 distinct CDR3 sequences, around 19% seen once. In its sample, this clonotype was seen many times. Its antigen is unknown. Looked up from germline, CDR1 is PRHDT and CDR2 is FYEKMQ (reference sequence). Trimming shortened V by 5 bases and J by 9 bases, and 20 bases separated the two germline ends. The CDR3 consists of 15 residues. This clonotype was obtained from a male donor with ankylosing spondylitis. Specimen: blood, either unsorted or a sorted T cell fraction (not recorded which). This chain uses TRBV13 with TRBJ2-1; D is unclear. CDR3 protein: CASSPRRGSWGEQFF. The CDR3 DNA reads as TGTGCCAGCAGCCCCCGTAGAGGCTCTTGGGGTGAGCAGTTCTTC.